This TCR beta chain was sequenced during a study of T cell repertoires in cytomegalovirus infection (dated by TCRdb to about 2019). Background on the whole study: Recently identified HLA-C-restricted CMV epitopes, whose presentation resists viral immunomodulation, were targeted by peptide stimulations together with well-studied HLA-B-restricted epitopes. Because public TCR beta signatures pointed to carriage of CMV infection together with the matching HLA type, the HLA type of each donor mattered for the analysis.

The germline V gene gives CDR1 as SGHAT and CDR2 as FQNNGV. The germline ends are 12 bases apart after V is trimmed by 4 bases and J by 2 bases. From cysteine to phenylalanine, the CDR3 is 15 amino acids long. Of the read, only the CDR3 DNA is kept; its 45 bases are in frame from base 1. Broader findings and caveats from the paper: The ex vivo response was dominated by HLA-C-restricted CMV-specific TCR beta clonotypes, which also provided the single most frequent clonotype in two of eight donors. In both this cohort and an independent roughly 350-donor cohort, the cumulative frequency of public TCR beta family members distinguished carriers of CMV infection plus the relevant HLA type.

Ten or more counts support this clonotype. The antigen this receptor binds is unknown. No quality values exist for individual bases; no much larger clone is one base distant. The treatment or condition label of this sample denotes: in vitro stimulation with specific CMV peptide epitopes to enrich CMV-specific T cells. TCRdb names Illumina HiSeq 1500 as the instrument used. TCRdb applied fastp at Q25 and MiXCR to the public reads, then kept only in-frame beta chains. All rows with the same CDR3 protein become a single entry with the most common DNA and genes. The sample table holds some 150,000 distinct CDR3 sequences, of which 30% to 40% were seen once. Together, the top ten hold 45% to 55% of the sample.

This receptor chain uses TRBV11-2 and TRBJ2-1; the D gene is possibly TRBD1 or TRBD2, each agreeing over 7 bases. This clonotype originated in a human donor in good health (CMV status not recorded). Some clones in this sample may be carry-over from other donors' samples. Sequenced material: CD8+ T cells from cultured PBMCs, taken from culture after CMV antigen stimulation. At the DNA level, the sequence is TGTGCCAGCAGCTCCCAGGGGGGGCCCTACAATGAGCAGTTCTTC. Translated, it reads CASSSQGGPYNEQFF.